The entry below gives a single T cell receptor (beta chain) sequence along with its context. Its antigen is not identified. Germline assignment: CDR1 SNHLY and CDR2 FYNNEI. V lost 4 bases to trimming and J lost 2 bases; unmatched junction nucleotides: 7. This CDR3 has 16 amino acids. This entry is derived from a study of T cell responses to AZD1222 COVID-19 vaccine. In the study overall: The analysis combined second doses at about 4 or about 12 weeks. Whole-study results and caveats: Spike-spanning, vaccine-associated CD4 TCRs were dominant at 160-218 and 743-854. Of the AZD1222 recipients, only five to seven were seropositive at baseline.

Clones were read by immunoSEQ multiplex PCR, and TCRdb kept only the in-frame ones, dropping some. This table holds over 45,000 clones, approximately 83% found once. The origin of this receptor is an adult in good health. This sample comprised peripheral blood, obtained on day 0 of AZD1222 vaccination. The gene calls are TRBV2 and TRBJ2-3, with TRBD2 identical over 9 bases. The CDR3 loop reads CASSVGLAGITDTQYF. In nucleotides, the CDR3 is TGTGCCAGCAGTGTTGGCCTAGCGGGGATCACAGATACGCAGTATTTT.